A single sample gave rise to the 14 T cell receptor beta chains below, sequenced in a study of T-cell reconstitution after alpha-beta-depleted transplantation in children. TCRbeta library preparation incorporated unique molecular identifiers. One entry per CDR3 protein results from TCRdb running MiXCR on the PCR reads. The table lists fewer than 700,000 distinct CDR3 sequences, 10% to 15% of them singletons. The sample here was PBMCs, mostly from graft donor cells, taken 360 days after TCRalphabeta/CD19-depleted stem cell transplant. These TCRs come from a male patient younger than 18 who had a stem cell transplant for acute myeloid leukemia, so the T cells may come from the graft donor.

This clonotype was counted ten times or more. V and J are TRBV20-1 and TRBJ2-7; weak D call: TRBD2 (6 bases). Trimming cost V 5 bases and J 4 bases, with 15 bases left between them. Looked up from germline, CDR1 is DFQATT and CDR2 is SNEGSKA (reference sequence). There are 13 residues in the CDR3. CDR3 protein: CSAPRTMPYEQYF. For the CDR3, the DNA is TGCAGTGCTCCACGGACTATGCCTTACGAGCAGTACTTC.

The J gene is TRBJ2-7, the V gene TRBV20-1; the D gene is possibly TRBD2 (5 bases). V dropped 6 bases and J dropped 2 bases, with 20 bases sitting between them. This CDR3 has 15 residues. Looked up from germline, CDR1 is DFQATT and CDR2 is SNEGSKA (reference sequence). The CDR3 spells CSARGKGSRAYEQYF. Here the CDR3 DNA reads TGCAGTGCCCGGGGAAAAGGGAGTAGGGCCTACGAGCAGTACTTC.

The chain has TRBV15 and TRBJ2-1, with 11 positions matching TRBD2. J lost 7 bases, V lost 5 bases, and 13 bases had no gene match. The germline CDR1 and CDR2 sequences are LNHNV and YYDKDF (reference sequence). This CDR3 has 17 residues. The CDR3 sequence is CATSSRLAGTRGNEQFF. The CDR3 DNA follows: TGTGCCACCAGCTCGCGACTAGCGGGGACCCGGGGTAATGAGCAGTTCTTC.

This clonotype was recorded at least ten times. The J gene is TRBJ2-1, the V gene TRBV10-3, with 7 bases fitting TRBD2. Germline values: CDR1 ENHRY, CDR2 SYGVKD. Trimming at V came to 1 base and at J to 4 bases, leaving 7 bases not matched to a gene. The CDR3 spans 16 residues. The CDR3 loop reads CAISEYDGGNYNEQFF. The CDR3 nucleotides are TGTGCCATCAGTGAGTACGACGGGGGGAATTACAATGAGCAGTTCTTC.

This clonotype was counted only a few times. J is TRBJ2-6 and V is TRBV11-1; 9 bases map to TRBD1. In germline, CDR1 is SGHAT, CDR2 FQDESV (reference sequence). The CDR3 is 18 residues long. Unmatched junction bases numbered 7, after V lost 4 bases and J lost 0 bases. The CDR3 protein is CASSSPGQGVSGANVLTF. CDR3 coding DNA: TGTGCCAGCAGCTCACCGGGACAGGGAGTCTCTGGGGCCAACGTCCTGACTTTC. Full variable domain (rest looked up from reference TRBV11-1 and TRBJ2-6): EAEVAQSPRYKITEKSQAVAFWCDPISGHATLYWYRQILGQGPELLVQFQDESVVDDSQLPKDRFSAERLKGVDSTLKIQPAELGDSAMYLCASSSPGQGVSGANVLTFGAGSRLTVL.

Ten or more counts support this clonotype. In nucleotides, the CDR3 is TGTGCCAGCAGCTTATTCAGCGGGACTTTTCGGGAGACCCAGTACTTC. This gives the protein CASSLFSGTFRETQYF. The chain carries TRBV7-9 and TRBJ2-5; TRBD2 matches 7 bases. The CDR3 length is 16 residues. V trimming: 2 bases; J trimming: 5 bases; junction bases outside the gene matches: 11. Germline V gene data show CDR1 as SEHNR and CDR2 as FQNEAQ (reference sequence).

V and J are TRBV30 and TRBJ2-7; possible D gene TRBD2, 5 bases. Germline V gives CDR1 GTSNPN, CDR2 SVGIG (reference sequence). CDR3 size: 13 residues. The V end was cut by 3 bases, the J end by 5 bases, with 14 bases between. Written as DNA, the CDR3 is TGTGCCTGGAGGCAACCCGCCGGGAACGAGCAGTACTTC. Protein sequence: CAWRQPAGNEQYF.

This clonotype was seen many times. This chain uses TRBV4-2 with TRBJ2-3; D is uncertain. Trimming pared 3 bases from V and 5 bases from J, leaving 6 bases between. Per germline, CDR1 LGHNA and CDR2 YNFKEQ. The CDR3 contains 12 residues. CDR3 nucleotide sequence: TGTGCCAGCAGCCAGTTGGAAGATACGCAGTATTTT. Translating gives CASSQLEDTQYF.

This clonotype was found many times. The gene calls are TRBV6-2 or TRBV6-3 and TRBJ2-3; D gene unclear. Germline V gene sequence: CDR1 MNHEY, CDR2 SVGEGT. This CDR3 has 11 amino acids. V was shortened by 8 bases and J by 5 bases, with 8 bases between the two germline ends. The CDR3: CASGRGDTQYF. In nucleotides, the CDR3 is TGTGCCAGCGGGCGTGGAGATACGCAGTATTTT.

In this sample, this clonotype turned up many times. CDR3 protein: CASSPQTGGETQYF. The CDR3 DNA sequence: TGTGCCAGCTCACCACAGACTGGGGGGGAGACCCAGTACTTC. The rearrangement uses TRBV18 and TRBJ2-5; D possibly corresponds to TRBD2 (6 bases). Germline V gene lookup returns CDR1 KGHSH and CDR2 LQKENI. With 1 base removed from V and 5 bases from J, the gap between germline ends came to 11 bases. The CDR3 spans 14 residues.

V gene TRBV18 combines with J gene TRBJ2-3; D unclear. Trimming removed 2 bases from V and 2 bases from J, with 5 bases in between. The CDR3 length is 13 residues. Looked up from germline, CDR1 is KGHSH and CDR2 is LQKENI. The CDR3 loop reads CASSPWNTDTQYF. The CDR3 DNA is TGTGCCAGCTCACCATGGAACACAGATACGCAGTATTTT.

A few counts support this clonotype. The gene calls are TRBV20-1 and TRBJ2-1; 9 bases are a match to TRBD2. With V trimmed by 1 base and J by 0 bases, 7 bases remained unmatched. This CDR3 has 17 amino acids. Germline V gene lookup returns CDR1 DFQATT and CDR2 SNEGSKA (reference sequence). The CDR3: CSARVLAGLSSYNEQFF. For the CDR3, the DNA is TGCAGTGCTAGAGTCCTAGCGGGGTTAAGCTCCTACAATGAGCAGTTCTTC.

This clonotype was recorded a few times. The rearrangement joins TRBV5-1 to TRBJ2-2, with D perhaps TRBD2 (6 bases). The CDR3 runs 14 residues. The germline gives CDR1 SGHRS, CDR2 YFSETQ. Deletions cut 2 bases from V and 4 bases from J, with 9 bases between. The CDR3 DNA reads TGCGCCAGCAGCTTCCCGGAGGGCACCGGGGAGCTGTTTTTT. Residues: CASSFPEGTGELFF.

This clonotype showed up many times. This rearrangement joins TRBV20-1 to TRBJ2-3; 13 nucleotides match TRBD2. This CDR3 region has 16 residues. V lost 5 bases, J lost 3 bases, and 8 bases stayed unmatched. The germline V gene has CDR1 DFQATT and CDR2 SNEGSKA (reference sequence). The CDR3 loop reads CSALLGLAGDTDTQYF. CDR3 in DNA: TGCAGTGCTCTACTAGGACTAGCGGGAGATACAGATACGCAGTATTTT.